These T cell receptor beta chains were read from a single sample in a study of T cell responses to AZD1222 COVID-19 vaccine. Sequencing used immunoSEQ multiplex PCR; TCRdb keeps in-frame clones, though not all of them. The data contain 85,000 to 130,000 clones, 93% of them seen just once; the ten biggest clones take up 5%. Here the sequenced sample was peripheral blood, taken on day 0 of AZD1222 vaccination. These receptors were obtained from an adult in good health. Each CDR3 is given with its conserved first and last residue. Each record gives: J gene, V gene, clone size, D gene, CDR3 protein, CDR3 DNA. The D gene is left open where the match is weak. Clone size is stated in some rows and not others, as once, few, many or a class when expanded.

>TRBJ2-7|TRBV2|once|-
CASINPSLSEQYF
TGTGCCAGCATTAACCCATCTCTCTCCGAGCAGTACTTC
>TRBJ1-2|TRBV9|-|-
CASSRTGNYGYTF
TGTGCCAGCAGTCGGACGGGGAACTATGGCTACACCTTC
>TRBJ1-5|TRBV19|-|-
CASSLGVGNQPQHF
TGTGCCAGTAGTCTAGGGGTTGGCAATCAGCCCCAGCATTTT
>TRBJ1-6|TRBV21-1|-|-
CASSKWERIISPLHF
TGTGCCAGCAGCAAGTGGGAACGGATAATTTCACCCCTCCACTTT
>TRBJ2-7|TRBV28|once|TRBD1
CASRGPGQGTYEQYF
TGTGCCAGCAGGGGACCGGGACAGGGGACCTACGAGCAGTACTTC
>TRBJ2-2|TRBV15|-|-
CATSRDLSGELFF
TGTGCCACCAGCAGAGATCTGAGCGGGGAGCTGTTTTTT
>TRBJ1-1|TRBV2|-|-
CASRPRGVGTEAFF
TGTGCCAGCAGGCCGAGGGGGGTTGGCACTGAAGCTTTCTTT
>TRBJ2-3|TRBV19|once|-
CASRQFSTDTQYF
TGTGCCAGTAGACAGTTTAGCACAGATACGCAGTATTTT
>TRBJ2-1|TRBV18|-|-
CQINEQFF
TGTCAGATCAATGAGCAGTTCTTC
>TRBJ2-7|TRBV19|-|-
CASSPQDGTYEQYF
TGTGCCAGTAGTCCCCAGGACGGCACCTACGAGCAGTACTTC
>TRBJ1-1|TRBV18|-|-
CASSPPPGTEAFF
TGTGCCAGCTCACCACCCCCAGGCACTGAAGCTTTCTTT
>TRBJ2-1|TRBV5-1|-|-
CASSAREDEQFF
TGCGCCAGCAGCGCCAGGGAAGATGAGCAGTTCTTC
>TRBJ2-7|TRBV19|-|-
CASSIRTAGDYEQYF
TGTGCCAGTAGTATTCGGACAGCCGGGGACTACGAGCAGTACTTC
>TRBJ2-7|TRBV7-9|few|-
CASSLDGGSYEQYF
TGTGCCAGCAGCTTAGACGGCGGCTCCTACGAGCAGTACTTC
>TRBJ1-2|TRBV6-1|-|-
CASSEWGRTYVDGYTF
TGTGCCAGCAGTGAGTGGGGCAGAACCTATGTGGATGGCTACACCTTC
>TRBJ1-4|TRBV30|-|-
CAWSGQNTGLEKLFF
TGTGCCTGGAGTGGACAGAATACTGGTCTTGAAAAACTGTTTTTT
>TRBJ1-5|TRBV10-2|-|-
CASKGNNQPQHF
TGCGCCAGCAAAGGCAACAATCAGCCCCAGCATTTT
>TRBJ2-2|TRBV3-1/TRBV3-2|-|-
CASSQGSYTGELFF
TGTGCCAGCAGCCAAGGTAGCTACACCGGGGAGCTGTTTTTT
>TRBJ2-2|TRBV7-9|few|TRBD1
CASSSQGDDTGELFF
TGTGCCAGCAGCTCTCAGGGGGATGACACCGGGGAGCTGTTTTTT
>TRBJ2-3|TRBV5-1|-|TRBD2
CASSSREAGPTDTQYF
TGCGCCAGCAGCAGCCGCGAAGCGGGGCCCACAGATACGCAGTATTTT
>TRBJ2-7|TRBV6-5|-|TRBD2
CASRLLAPSSYEQYF
TGTGCCAGCAGGCTACTAGCGCCGAGCTCCTACGAGCAGTACTTC
>TRBJ1-1|TRBV5-1|-|TRBD1
CASSLGRQGNTEAFF
TGCGCCAGCAGCTTGGGAAGACAGGGGAACACTGAAGCTTTCTTT
>TRBJ2-1|TRBV27|-|TRBD2
CASSPLAGGHNEQFF
TGTGCCAGCAGTCCGTTAGCGGGAGGCCACAATGAGCAGTTCTTC
>TRBJ1-2|TRBV18|-|-
CASSPGRSYGYTF
TGTGCCAGCTCACCGGGCAGATCCTATGGCTACACCTTC
>TRBJ2-7|TRBV30|-|-
CAWNRDASYEQYF
TGTGCCTGGAACCGGGACGCCTCCTACGAGCAGTACTTC
>TRBJ2-7|TRBV20-1|-|-
CSASFGGHLEQYF
TGCAGTGCTAGTTTTGGGGGTCACCTCGAGCAGTACTTC
>TRBJ2-1|TRBV9|-|TRBD2
CASSALAGGFNEQFF
TGTGCCAGCAGCGCACTAGCGGGAGGTTTCAATGAGCAGTTCTTC
>TRBJ1-1|TRBV5-1|-|-
CASSLGGTNEAFF
TGCGCCAGCAGCTTGGGGGGTACCAATGAAGCTTTCTTT
>TRBJ2-5|TRBV15|once|TRBD2
CATSPSPTSGYQETQYF
TGTGCCACCAGTCCCTCCCCCACTAGCGGGTACCAAGAGACCCAGTACTTC
>TRBJ1-1|TRBV5-1|few|-
CASSVNSRGLDTEAFF
TGCGCCAGCAGCGTGAATAGCAGGGGACTAGACACTGAAGCTTTCTTT
>TRBJ1-5|TRBV19|-|-
CASGTGGTVYQPQHF
TGTGCCAGTGGAACGGGGGGAACCGTCTATCAGCCCCAGCATTTT
>TRBJ2-5|TRBV28|-|TRBD1
CASSSGTVRGETQYF
TGTGCCAGCAGTTCCGGGACAGTCAGGGGGGAGACCCAGTACTTC
>TRBJ1-6|TRBV6-5|-|-
CASSYGSGNSPLHF
TGTGCCAGCAGTTACGGGTCCGGTAATTCACCCCTCCACTTT
>TRBJ1-2|TRBV5-4|-|-
CASSLPRLGYTF
TGTGCCAGCAGCTTACCGCGCCTCGGCTACACCTTC
>TRBJ2-1|TRBV7-2|-|TRBD2
CASSPGLAGGNEQFF
TGTGCCAGCAGCCCCGGACTAGCGGGAGGCAATGAGCAGTTCTTC
>TRBJ1-2|TRBV30|-|TRBD1
CAWRDRGQSYTF
TGTGCCTGGCGGGACAGGGGGCAAAGCTACACCTTC
>TRBJ2-2|TRBV28|-|-
CASSYPGRMQTNTGELFF
TGTGCCAGCAGTTATCCGGGACGGATGCAAACGAACACCGGGGAGCTGTTTTTT
>TRBJ2-5|TRBV7-9|-|-
CASSRWVATQETQYF
TGTGCCAGCAGCCGCTGGGTAGCCACCCAAGAGACCCAGTACTTC
>TRBJ1-3|TRBV9|-|-
CASGGNTIYF
TGTGCCAGCGGTGGAAACACCATATATTTT
>TRBJ2-1|TRBV6-2/TRBV6-3|-|-
CASSYFTRGNEQFF
TGTGCCAGCAGTTACTTCACTAGGGGCAATGAGCAGTTCTTC
>TRBJ1-1|TRBV19|-|-
CASSIWRETEAFF
TGTGCCAGTAGTATATGGAGGGAAACTGAAGCTTTCTTT
>TRBJ1-2|TRBV4-1|-|-
CASSQDLGGRGYTF
TGCGCCAGCAGCCAAGATCTCGGGGGTAGGGGCTACACCTTC
>TRBJ2-7|TRBV7-2|few|TRBD1
CASSSLTGAYEQYF
TGTGCCAGCAGCTCCCTGACAGGGGCCTACGAGCAGTACTTC
>TRBJ2-5|TRBV20-1|-|-
CSASSFMGETQYF
TGCAGTGCTAGTTCCTTTATGGGAGAGACCCAGTACTTC
>TRBJ2-7|TRBV5-3|once|-
CARSLEDRSGAKSWSEQYF
TGTGCCAGAAGCTTGGAAGACCGTAGTGGGGCGAAATCCTGGAGCGAGCAGTACTTC
>TRBJ2-6|TRBV6-5|-|TRBD1
CASSSGQGSGANVLTF
TGTGCCAGCAGTTCTGGACAGGGTTCTGGGGCCAACGTCCTGACTTTC
>TRBJ2-3|TRBV6-1|-|TRBD1
CASSASGQGAADTQYF
TGTGCCAGCAGTGCATCGGGACAGGGGGCCGCAGATACGCAGTATTTT
>TRBJ1-4|TRBV15|-|TRBD1
CATRRLTGGGEKLFF
TGTGCCACCAGACGTCTAACAGGGGGTGGTGAAAAACTGTTTTTT
>TRBJ1-2|TRBV2|few|-
CASKEGEGPRAF
TGTGCCAGCAAGGAAGGTGAGGGCCCTCGGGCCTTC
>TRBJ1-2|TRBV7-8|-|TRBD1
CASRGTGTGDVGYTF
TGTGCCAGCAGGGGAACCGGGACAGGGGATGTTGGCTACACCTTC
>TRBJ1-6|TRBV20-1|-|-
CSASRGKGGSPLHF
TGCAGTGCTAGTAGGGGGAAGGGGGGATCACCCCTCCACTTT
>TRBJ1-5|TRBV6-6|-|-
CASSPIPLGGAGQPQHF
TGTGCCAGCAGTCCGATCCCCCTGGGGGGTGCGGGTCAGCCCCAGCATTTT
>TRBJ1-1|TRBV27|-|TRBD1
CASRGTGGYTEAFF
TGTGCCAGCAGGGGAACAGGGGGCTACACTGAAGCTTTCTTT